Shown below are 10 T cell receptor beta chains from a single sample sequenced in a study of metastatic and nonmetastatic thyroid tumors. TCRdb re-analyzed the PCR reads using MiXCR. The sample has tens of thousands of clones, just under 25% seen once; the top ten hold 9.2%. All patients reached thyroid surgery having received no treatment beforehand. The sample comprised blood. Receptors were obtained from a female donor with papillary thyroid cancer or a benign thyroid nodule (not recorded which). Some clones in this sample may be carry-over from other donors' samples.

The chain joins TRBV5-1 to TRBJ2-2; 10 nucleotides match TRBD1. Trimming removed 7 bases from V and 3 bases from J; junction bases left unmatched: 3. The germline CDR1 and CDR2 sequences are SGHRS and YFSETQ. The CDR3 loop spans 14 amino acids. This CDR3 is CASSGTGDTGELFF. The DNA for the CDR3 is TGCGCCAGCTCCGGGACAGGGGACACCGGGGAGCTGTTTTTT.

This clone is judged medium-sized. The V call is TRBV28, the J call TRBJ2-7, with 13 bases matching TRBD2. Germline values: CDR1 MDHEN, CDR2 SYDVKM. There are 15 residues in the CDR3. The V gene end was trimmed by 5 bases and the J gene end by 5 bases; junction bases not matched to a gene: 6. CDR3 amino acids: CASSRLAGGVNEQYF. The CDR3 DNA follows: TGTGCCAGCAGTCGACTAGCGGGAGGCGTCAACGAGCAGTACTTC. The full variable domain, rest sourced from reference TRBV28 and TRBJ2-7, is DVKVTQSSRYLVKRTGEKVFLECVQDMDHENMFWYRQDPGLGLRLIYFSYDVKMKEKGDIPEGYSVSREKKERFSLILESASTNQTSMYLCASSRLAGGVNEQYFGPGTRLTVT.

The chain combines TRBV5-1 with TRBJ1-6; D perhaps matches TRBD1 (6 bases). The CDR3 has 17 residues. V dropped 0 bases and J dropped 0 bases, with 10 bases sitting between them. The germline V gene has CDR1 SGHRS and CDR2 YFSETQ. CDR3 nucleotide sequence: TGCGCCAGCAGCTTGGGACAGGCCTTCTCCTATAATTCACCCCTCCACTTT. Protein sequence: CASSLGQAFSYNSPLHF.

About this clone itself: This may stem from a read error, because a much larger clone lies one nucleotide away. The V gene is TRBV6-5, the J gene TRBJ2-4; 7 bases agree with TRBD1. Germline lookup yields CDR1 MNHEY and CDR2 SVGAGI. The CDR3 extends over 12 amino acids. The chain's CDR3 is CASSYSRFQGDF. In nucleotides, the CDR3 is TGTGCCAGCAGTTACTCGAGATTCCAGGGGGACTTC.

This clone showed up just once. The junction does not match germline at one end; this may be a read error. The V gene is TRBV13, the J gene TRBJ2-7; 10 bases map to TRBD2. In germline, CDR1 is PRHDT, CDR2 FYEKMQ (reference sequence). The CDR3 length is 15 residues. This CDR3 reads CASSFGTSVSYEQYF. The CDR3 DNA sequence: TGTGCCAGTAGCTTTGGGACTAGCGTTTCCTACGAGCAGTACTTC. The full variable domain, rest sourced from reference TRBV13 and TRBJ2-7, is AAGVIQSPRHLIKEKRETATLKCYPIPRHDTVYWYQQGPGQDPQFLISFYEKMQSDKGSIPDRFSAQQFSDYHSELNMSSLELGDSALYFCASSFGTSVSYEQYFGPGTRLTVT.

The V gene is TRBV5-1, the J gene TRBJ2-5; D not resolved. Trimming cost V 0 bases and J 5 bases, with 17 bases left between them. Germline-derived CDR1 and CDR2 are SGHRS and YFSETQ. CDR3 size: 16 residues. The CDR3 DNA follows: TGCGCCAGCAGCTTGGCCGGCAGGTGGCGCCGGGAGACCCAGTACTTC. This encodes CASSLAGRWRRETQYF.

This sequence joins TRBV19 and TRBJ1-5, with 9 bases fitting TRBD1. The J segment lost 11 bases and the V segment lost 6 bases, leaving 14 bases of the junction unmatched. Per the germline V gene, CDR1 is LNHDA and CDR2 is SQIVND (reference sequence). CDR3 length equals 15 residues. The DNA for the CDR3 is TGTGCCAGTAGAAGGGACAGGGACCCTTTCCAGACCCAGCATTTT. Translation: CASRRDRDPFQTQHF.

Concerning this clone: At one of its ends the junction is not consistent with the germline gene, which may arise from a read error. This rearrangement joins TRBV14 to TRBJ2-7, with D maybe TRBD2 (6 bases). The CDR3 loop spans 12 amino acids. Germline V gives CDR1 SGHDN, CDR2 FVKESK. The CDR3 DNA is TGTGCCAACAGCCAAGGAGGGCCCGAGCAGTACTTC. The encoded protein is CANSQGGPEQYF.

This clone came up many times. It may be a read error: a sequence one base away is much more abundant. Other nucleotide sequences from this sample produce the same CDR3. The CDR3 loop reads CASSEAVSLGGYTF. The CDR3 DNA is TGTGCCAGCAGTGAAGCAGTGAGTCTGGGGGGCTACACCTTC. This chain joins TRBV6-1 and TRBJ1-2, with unresolved D. Trimming cost V 0 bases and J 8 bases, with 13 bases left between them. Per germline, CDR1 MNHNS and CDR2 SASEGT. CDR3 size: 14 residues.

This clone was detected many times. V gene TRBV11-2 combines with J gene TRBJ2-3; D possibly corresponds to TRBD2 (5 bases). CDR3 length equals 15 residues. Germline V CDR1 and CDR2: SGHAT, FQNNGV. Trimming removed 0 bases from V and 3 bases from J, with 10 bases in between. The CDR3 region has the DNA TGTGCCAGCAGCTTAGATAGCTCGGGGACAGATACGCAGTATTTT. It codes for CASSLDSSGTDTQYF. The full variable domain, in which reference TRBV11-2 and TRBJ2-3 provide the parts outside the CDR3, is EAGVAQSPRYKIIEKRQSVAFWCNPISGHATLYWYQQILGQGPKLLIQFQNNGVVDDSQLPKDRFSAERLKGVDSTLKIQPAKLEDSAVYLCASSLDSSGTDTQYFGPGTRLTVL.